This entry lists 6 T cell receptor beta chains sequenced from one sample in a study of T cell responses to AZD1222 COVID-19 vaccine. Sequencing used immunoSEQ multiplex PCR; TCRdb keeps in-frame clones, though not all of them. The data hold some 140,000 clones, with more than 75% observed a single time. Sequencing used peripheral blood, obtained on day 0 of AZD1222 vaccination. These receptors were obtained from an adult in good health.

The chain combines TRBV6-5 with TRBJ1-5; tentatively, D is TRBD1 (6 bases). Germline values: CDR1 MNHEY, CDR2 SVGAGI. The V end was cut by 7 bases, the J end by 2 bases, with 15 bases between. This CDR3 has 15 residues. In DNA form, the CDR3 reads TGTGCCAGCATGGGGGGCCGTGGAGGCAATCAGCCCCAGCATTTT. Translation: CASMGGRGGNQPQHF.

V usage is TRBV27 and J usage is TRBJ2-7; 8 nucleotides agree with TRBD1. This CDR3 comprises 13 residues. Germline V gene sequence: CDR1 MNHEY, CDR2 SMNVEV (reference sequence). With V trimmed by 5 bases and J by 2 bases, 2 bases remained unmatched. The CDR3 DNA reads TGTGCCAGCAGTGGGACAGGAACCTACGAGCAGTACTTC. Translating it yields CASSGTGTYEQYF.

This rearrangement joins TRBV6-5 to TRBJ1-2; D remains ambiguous. The V end was cut by 5 bases, the J end by 5 bases, with 12 bases between. This CDR3 comprises 13 residues. Germline assignment: CDR1 MNHEY and CDR2 SVGAGI. CDR3 DNA sequence: TGTGCCAGCAGTAGTCGGTGGATTTATGGCTACACCTTC. As protein: CASSSRWIYGYTF.

The chain links TRBV5-1 to TRBJ2-2; D is perhaps TRBD2 (5 bases). Trimming left V 4 bases short and J 7 bases short, with 20 bases between. Germline V lookup: CDR1 SGHRS, CDR2 YFSETQ. The CDR3 spans 16 residues. CDR3 protein: CASSLIISRGSGELFF. The CDR3 region has the DNA TGCGCCAGCAGCCTTATAATTTCCCGGGGTAGCGGGGAGCTGTTTTTT.

V usage is TRBV6-6 and J usage is TRBJ2-7; D possibly corresponds to TRBD2 (5 bases). This CDR3 has 13 amino acids. Per the germline V gene, CDR1 is MNHNY and CDR2 is SVGAGI (reference sequence). V lost 8 bases and J lost 3, with 14 bases in between. CDR3 amino acids: CASRDPGNYEQYF. CDR3 DNA sequence: TGTGCCAGCCGGGATCCGGGTAACTACGAGCAGTACTTC.

V gene TRBV7-8 combines with J gene TRBJ2-3, with 11 bases identical to TRBD1. CDR1 SGHVS and CDR2 FQNEAQ come from the germline V gene. V shed 4 bases and J 5 bases; nucleotides not matched to a gene: 5. The CDR3 loop spans 15 amino acids. The CDR3 coding sequence is TGTGCCAGCAGCTACACCGGGACAGGGGGAGATACGCAGTATTTT. Its protein product is CASSYTGTGGDTQYF.